This T cell receptor beta chain was identified during a study of graft-versus-host responses after intestinal transplantation. Study in general: Recipients had transplants, and these were multivisceral, liver-intestinal, or isolated intestinal. Anti-thymocyte globulin induction, then tacrolimus and steroids for around 3 years, went to all recipients. Study results and caveats: Recipient marrow harbored GvH clones, some of which surfaced first in ileum or blood. Early HvG declines after transplant were associated with peak circulating GvH clone levels.

V was cut by 5 bases and J by 6 bases, with 14 bases left in between. Per germline, CDR1 SEHNR and CDR2 FQNEAQ (reference sequence). CDR3 length: 14 amino acids. Note on this clone: Its antigen is undetermined.

Data came from immunoSEQ multiplex PCR; TCRdb stores just in-frame clones and leaves some out. The repertoire includes around 38,000 clones, about four fifths of them detected once, and about 4% sits in the top ten. The source is a human patient who received an intestinal transplant, so some T cells may come from the graft donor. This sample comprised PBMCs, obtained approximately 1,000 days after transplant. This chain connects TRBV7-9 to TRBJ1-5, with TRBD1 as a possible D gene (5 bases). The CDR3 DNA is TGTGCCAGCAGCCAGACTGGGGGGATTCAGCCCCAGCATTTT. This sequence encodes CASSQTGGIQPQHF.